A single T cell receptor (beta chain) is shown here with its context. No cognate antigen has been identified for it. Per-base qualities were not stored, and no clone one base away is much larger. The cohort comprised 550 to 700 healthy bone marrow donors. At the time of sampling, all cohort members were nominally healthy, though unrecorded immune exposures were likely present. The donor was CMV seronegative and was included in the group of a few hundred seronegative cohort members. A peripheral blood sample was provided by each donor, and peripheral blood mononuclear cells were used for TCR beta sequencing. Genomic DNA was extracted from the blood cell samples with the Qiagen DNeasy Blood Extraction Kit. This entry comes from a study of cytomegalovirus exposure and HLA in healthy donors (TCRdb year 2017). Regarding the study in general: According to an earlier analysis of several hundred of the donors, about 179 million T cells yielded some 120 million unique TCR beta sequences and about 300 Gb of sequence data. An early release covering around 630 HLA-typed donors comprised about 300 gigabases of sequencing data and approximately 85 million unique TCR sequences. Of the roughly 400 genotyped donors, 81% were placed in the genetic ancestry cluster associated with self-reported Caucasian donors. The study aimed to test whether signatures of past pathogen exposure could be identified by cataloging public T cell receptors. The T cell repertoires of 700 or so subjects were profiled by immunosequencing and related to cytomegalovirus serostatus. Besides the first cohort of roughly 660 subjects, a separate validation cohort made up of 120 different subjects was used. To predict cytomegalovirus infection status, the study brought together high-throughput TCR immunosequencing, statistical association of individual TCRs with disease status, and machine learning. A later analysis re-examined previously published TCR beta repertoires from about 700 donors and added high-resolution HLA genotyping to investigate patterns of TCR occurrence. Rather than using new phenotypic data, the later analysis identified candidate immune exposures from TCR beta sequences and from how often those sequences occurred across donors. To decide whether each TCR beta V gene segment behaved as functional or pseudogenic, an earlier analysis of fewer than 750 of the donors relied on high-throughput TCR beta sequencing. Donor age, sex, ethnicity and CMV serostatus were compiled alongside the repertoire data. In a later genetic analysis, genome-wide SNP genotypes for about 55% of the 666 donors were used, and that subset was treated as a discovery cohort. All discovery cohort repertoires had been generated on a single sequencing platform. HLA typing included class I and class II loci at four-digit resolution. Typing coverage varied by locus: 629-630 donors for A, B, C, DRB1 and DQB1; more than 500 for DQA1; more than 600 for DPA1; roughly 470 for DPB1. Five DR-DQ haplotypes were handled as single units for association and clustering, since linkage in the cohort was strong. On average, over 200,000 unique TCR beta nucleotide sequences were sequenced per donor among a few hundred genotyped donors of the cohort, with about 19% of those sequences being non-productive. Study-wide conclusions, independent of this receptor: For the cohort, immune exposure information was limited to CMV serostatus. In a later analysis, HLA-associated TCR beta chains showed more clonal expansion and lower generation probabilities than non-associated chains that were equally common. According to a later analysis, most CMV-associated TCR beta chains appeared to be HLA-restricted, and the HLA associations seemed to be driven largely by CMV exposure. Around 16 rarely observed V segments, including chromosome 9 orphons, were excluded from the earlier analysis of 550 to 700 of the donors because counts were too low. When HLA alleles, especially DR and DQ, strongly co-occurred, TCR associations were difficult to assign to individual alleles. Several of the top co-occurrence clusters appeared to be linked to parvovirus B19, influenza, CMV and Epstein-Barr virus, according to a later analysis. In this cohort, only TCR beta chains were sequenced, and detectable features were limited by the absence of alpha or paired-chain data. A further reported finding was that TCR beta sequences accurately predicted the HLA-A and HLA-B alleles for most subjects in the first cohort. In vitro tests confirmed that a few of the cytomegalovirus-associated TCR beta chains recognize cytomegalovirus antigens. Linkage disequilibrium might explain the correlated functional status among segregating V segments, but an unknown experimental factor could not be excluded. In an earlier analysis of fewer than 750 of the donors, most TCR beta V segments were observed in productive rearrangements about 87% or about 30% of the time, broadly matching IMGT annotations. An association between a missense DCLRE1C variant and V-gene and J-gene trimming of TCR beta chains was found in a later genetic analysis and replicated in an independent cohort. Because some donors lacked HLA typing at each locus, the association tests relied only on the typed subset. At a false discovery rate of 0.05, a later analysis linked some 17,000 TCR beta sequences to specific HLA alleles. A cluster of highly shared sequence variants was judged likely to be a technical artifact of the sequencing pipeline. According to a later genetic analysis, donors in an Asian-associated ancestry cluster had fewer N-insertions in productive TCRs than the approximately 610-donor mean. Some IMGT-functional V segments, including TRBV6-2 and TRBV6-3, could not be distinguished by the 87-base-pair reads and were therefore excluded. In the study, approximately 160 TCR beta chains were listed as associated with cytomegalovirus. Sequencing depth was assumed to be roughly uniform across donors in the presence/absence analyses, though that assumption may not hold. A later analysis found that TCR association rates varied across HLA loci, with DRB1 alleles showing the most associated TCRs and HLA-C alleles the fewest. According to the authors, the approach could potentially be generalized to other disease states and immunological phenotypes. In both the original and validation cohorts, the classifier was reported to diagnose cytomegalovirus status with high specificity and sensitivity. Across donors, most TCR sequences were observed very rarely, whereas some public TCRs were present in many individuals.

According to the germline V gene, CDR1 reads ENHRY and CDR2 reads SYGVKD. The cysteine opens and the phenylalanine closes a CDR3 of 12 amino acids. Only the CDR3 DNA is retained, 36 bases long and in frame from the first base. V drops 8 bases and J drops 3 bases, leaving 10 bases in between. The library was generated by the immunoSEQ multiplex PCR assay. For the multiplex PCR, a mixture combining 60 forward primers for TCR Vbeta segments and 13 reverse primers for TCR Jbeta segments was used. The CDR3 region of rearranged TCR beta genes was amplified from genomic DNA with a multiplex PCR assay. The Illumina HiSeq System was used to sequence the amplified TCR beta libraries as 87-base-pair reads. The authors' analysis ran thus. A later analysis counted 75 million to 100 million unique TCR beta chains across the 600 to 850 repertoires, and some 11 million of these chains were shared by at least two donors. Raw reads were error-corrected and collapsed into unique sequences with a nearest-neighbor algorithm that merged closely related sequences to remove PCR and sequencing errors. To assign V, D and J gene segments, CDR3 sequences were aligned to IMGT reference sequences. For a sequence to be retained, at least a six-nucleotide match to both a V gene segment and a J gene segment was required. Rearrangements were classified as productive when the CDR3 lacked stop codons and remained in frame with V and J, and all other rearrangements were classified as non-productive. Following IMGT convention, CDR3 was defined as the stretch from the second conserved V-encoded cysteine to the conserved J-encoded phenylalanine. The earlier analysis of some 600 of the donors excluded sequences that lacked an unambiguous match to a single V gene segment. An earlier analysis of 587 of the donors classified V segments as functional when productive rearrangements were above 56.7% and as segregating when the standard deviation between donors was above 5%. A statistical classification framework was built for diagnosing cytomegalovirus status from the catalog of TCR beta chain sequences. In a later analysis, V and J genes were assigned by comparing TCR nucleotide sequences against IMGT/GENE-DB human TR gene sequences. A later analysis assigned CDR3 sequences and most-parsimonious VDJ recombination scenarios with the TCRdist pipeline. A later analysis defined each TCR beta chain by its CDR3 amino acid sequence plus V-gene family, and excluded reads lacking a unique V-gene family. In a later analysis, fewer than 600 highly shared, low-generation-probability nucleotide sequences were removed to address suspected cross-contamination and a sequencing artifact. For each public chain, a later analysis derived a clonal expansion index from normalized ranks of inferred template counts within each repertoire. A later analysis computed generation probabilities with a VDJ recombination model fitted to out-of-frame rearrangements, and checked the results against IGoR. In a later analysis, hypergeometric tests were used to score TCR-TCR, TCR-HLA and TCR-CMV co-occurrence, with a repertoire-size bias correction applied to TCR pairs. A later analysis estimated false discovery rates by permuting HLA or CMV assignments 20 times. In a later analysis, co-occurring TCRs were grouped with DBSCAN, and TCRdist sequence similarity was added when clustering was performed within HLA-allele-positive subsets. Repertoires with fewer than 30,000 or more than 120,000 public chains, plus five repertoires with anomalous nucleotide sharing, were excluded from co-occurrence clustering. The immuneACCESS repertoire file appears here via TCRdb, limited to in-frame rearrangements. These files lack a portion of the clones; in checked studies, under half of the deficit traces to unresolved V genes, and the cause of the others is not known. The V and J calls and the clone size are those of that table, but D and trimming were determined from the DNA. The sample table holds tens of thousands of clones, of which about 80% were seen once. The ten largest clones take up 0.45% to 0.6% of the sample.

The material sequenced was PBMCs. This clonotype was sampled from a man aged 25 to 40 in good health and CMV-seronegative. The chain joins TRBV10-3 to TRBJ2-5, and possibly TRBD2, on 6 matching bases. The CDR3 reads CAIGVAEETQYF. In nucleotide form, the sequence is TGTGCCATCGGGGTAGCGGAAGAGACCCAGTACTTC.